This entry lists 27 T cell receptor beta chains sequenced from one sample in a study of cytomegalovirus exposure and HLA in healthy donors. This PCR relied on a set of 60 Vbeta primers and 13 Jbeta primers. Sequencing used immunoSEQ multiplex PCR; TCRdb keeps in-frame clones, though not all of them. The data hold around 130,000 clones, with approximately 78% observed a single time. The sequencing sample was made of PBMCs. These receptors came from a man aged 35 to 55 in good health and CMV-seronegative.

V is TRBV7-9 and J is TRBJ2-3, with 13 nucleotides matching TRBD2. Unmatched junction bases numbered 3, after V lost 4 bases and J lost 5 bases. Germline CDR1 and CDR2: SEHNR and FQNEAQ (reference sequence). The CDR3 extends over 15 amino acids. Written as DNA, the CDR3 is TGTGCCAGCAGCTCACTAGCGGGGGGGGAAGATACGCAGTATTTT. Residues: CASSSLAGGEDTQYF.

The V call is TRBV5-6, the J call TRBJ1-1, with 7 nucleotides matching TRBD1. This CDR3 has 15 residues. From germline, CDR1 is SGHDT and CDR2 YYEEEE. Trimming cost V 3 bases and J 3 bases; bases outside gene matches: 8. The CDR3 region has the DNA TGTGCCAGCAGCTCGACAGGGTATAGGGACACTGAAGCTTTCTTT. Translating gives CASSSTGYRDTEAFF.

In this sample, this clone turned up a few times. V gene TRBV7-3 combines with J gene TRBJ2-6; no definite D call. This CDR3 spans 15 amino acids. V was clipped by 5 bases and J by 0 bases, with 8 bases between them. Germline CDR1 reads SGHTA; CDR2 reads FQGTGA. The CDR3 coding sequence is TGTGCCAGCAGCCCTGGTAGCTCTGGGGCCAACGTCCTGACTTTC. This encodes CASSPGSSGANVLTF.

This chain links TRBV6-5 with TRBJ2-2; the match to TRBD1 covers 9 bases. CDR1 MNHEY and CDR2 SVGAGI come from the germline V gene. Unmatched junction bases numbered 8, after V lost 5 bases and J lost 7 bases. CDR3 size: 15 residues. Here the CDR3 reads CASSVDRGAIGELFF. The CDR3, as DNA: TGTGCCAGCAGTGTGGACAGGGGAGCGATCGGGGAGCTGTTTTTT.

The CDR3 region has the DNA TGTGCCATCAGAGGGGCGCCCACTGAGCAGTTCTTC. It codes for CAIRGAPTEQFF. The gene calls are TRBV2 and TRBJ2-1; D tentatively reads TRBD1 or TRBD2 (5 bases each). Trimming stripped 10 bases from V and 9 bases from J, with 16 bases between. CDR1 and CDR2 from the germline V gene are SNHLY and FYNNEI. This CDR3 is built from 12 residues.

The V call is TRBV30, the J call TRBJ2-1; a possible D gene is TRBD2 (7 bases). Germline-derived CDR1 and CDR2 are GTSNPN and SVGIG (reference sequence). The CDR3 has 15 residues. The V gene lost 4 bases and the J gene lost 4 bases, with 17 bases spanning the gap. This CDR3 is CAWMIWGGRYNEQFF. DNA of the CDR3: TGTGCCTGGATGATATGGGGGGGCAGGTACAATGAGCAGTTCTTC.

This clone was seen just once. The CDR3 DNA is TGCGCCAGCAGCGTGATCAGGGGGTATGGCTACACCTTC. Its translation is CASSVIRGYGYTF. The rearrangement links TRBV4-3 to TRBJ1-2; 7 positions match TRBD1. The CDR3 length is 13 residues. Germline assignment: CDR1 LGHNA and CDR2 YSLEER. Trimming cost V 5 bases and J 5 bases; bases outside gene matches: 5.

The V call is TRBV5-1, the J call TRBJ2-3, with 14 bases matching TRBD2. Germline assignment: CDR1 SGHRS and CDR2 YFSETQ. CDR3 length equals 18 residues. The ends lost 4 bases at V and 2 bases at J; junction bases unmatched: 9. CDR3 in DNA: TGCGCCAGCAGCCCGGCATTGACTAGCGGGAGGGACACAGATACGCAGTATTTT. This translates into CASSPALTSGRDTDTQYF.

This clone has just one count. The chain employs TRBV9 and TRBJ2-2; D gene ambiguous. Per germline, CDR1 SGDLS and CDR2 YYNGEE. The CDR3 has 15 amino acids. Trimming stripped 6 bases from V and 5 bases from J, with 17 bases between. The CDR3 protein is CASTQRFRRTGELFF. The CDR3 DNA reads TGTGCCAGCACCCAGAGGTTCCGGCGGACCGGGGAGCTGTTTTTT.

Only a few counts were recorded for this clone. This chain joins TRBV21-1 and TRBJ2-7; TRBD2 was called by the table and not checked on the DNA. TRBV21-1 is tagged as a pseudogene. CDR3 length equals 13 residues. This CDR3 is CASSPPPVYEQYF. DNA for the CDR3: TGTGCCAGCAGCCCGCCCCCGGTGTACGAGCAGTACTTC.

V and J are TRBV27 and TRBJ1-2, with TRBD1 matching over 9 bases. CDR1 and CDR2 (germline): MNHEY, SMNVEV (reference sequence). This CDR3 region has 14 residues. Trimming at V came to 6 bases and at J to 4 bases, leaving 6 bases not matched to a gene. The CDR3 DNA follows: TGTGCCAGCAGGGAACGGACAGGGGTCTATGGCTACACCTTC. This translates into CASRERTGVYGYTF.

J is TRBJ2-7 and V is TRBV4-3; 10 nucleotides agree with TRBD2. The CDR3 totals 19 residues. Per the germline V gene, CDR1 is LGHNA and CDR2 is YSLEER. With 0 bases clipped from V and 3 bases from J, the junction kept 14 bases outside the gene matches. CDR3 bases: TGCGCCAGCAGCCAAGATATACCGGCTAGCGGGAGTCCGTACTACGAGCAGTACTTC. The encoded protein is CASSQDIPASGSPYYEQYF.

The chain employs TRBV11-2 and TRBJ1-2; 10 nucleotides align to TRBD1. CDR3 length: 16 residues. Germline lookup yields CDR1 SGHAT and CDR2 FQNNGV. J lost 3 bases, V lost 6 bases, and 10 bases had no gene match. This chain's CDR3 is CASSQEGTGAHYGYTF. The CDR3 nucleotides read TGTGCCAGCAGTCAGGAAGGGACAGGGGCCCACTATGGCTACACCTTC.

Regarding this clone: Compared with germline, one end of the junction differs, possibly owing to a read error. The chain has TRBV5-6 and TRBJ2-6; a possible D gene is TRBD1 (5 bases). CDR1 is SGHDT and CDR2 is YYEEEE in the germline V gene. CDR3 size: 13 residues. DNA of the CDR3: TGTGCCAGCAGCCCGCCTGGGGCCAACGGCCTGACTTTC. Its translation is CASSPPGANGLTF.

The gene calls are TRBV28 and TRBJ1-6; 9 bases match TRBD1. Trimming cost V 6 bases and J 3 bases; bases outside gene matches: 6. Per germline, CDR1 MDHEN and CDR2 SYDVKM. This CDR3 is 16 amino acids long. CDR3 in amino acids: CASSAGTGSYNSPLHF. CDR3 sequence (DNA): TGTGCCAGCAGCGCCGGGACAGGGAGCTATAATTCACCCCTCCACTTT.

The CDR3: CASSSIRGREQYF. The CDR3 nucleotides read TGTGCCAGCAGTTCTATCAGGGGACGGGAGCAGTACTTC. The V call is TRBV28, the J call TRBJ2-7, with D possibly matching TRBD1 (6 bases). The V gene's germline CDR1 is MDHEN and CDR2 SYDVKM. The CDR3 has 13 residues. V gave up 4 bases and J gave up 7 bases, with 14 bases separating them.

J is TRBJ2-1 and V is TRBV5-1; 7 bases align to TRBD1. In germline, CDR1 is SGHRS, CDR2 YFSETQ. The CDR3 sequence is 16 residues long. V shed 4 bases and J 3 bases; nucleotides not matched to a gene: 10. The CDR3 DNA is TGCGCCAGCAGCCGGATTGACAGGGACCTCTACAATGAGCAGTTCTTC. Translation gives CASSRIDRDLYNEQFF. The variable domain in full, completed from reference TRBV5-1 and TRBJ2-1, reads KAGVTQTPRYLIKTRGQQVTLSCSPISGHRSVSWYQQTPGQGLQFLFEYFSETQRNKGNFPGRFSGRQFSNSRSEMNVSTLELGDSALYLCASSRIDRDLYNEQFFGPGTRLTVL.

The CDR3 DNA reads TGTGCCAGCAGCTCTCGAGACAGTGACCCTTCTGGCTACACCTTC. It is translated as CASSSRDSDPSGYTF. This chain joins TRBV7-6 and TRBJ1-2; the D gene is possibly TRBD1 (5 bases). Trimming stripped 4 bases from V and 7 bases from J, with 19 bases between. The CDR3 is 15 residues long. CDR1 is SGHVS and CDR2 is FNYEAQ in the germline V gene.

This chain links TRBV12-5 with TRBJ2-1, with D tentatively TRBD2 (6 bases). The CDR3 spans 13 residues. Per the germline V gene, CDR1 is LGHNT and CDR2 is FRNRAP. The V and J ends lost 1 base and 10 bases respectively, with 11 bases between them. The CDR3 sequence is CASGLGGTPEQFF. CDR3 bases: TGTGCTAGTGGTTTGGGCGGGACGCCGGAGCAGTTCTTC.

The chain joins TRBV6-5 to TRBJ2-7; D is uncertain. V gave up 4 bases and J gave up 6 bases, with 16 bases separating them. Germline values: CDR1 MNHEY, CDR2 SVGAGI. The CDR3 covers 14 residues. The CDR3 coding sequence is TGTGCCAGCAGTTCCCTCGGAGTCTTCGTCGAGCAGTACTTC. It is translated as CASSSLGVFVEQYF.

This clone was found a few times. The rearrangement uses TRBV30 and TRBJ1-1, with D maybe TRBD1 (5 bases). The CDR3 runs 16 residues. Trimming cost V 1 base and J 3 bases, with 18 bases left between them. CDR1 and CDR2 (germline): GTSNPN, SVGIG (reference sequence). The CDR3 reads CAWSEGASPYYTEAFF. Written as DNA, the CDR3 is TGTGCCTGGAGTGAAGGGGCCTCTCCTTACTACACTGAAGCTTTCTTT.

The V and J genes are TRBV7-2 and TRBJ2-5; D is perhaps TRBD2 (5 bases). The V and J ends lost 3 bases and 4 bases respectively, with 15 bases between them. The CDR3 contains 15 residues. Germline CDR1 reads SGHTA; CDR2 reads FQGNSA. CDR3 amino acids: CASSLNGVGGETQYF. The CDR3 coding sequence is TGTGCCAGCAGCTTGAATGGGGTCGGAGGAGAGACCCAGTACTTC. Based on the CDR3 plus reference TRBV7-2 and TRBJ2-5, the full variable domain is GAGVSQSPSNKVTEKGKDVELRCDPISGHTALYWYRQSLGQGLEFLIYFQGNSAPDKSGLPSDRFSAERTGGSVSTLTIQRTQQEDSAVYLCASSLNGVGGETQYFGPGTRLLVL.

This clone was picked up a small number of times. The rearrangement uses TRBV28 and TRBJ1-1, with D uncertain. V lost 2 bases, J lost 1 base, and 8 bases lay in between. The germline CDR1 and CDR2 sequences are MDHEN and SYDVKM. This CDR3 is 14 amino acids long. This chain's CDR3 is CASSLIPSNTEAFF. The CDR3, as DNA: TGTGCCAGCAGTTTAATCCCGTCGAACACTGAAGCTTTCTTT.

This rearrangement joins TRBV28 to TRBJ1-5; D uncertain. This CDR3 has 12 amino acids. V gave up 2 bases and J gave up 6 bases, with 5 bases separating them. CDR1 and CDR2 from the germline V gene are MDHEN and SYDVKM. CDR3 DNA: TGTGCCAGCAGTTTACGGGGTCAGCCCCAGCATTTT. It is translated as CASSLRGQPQHF.

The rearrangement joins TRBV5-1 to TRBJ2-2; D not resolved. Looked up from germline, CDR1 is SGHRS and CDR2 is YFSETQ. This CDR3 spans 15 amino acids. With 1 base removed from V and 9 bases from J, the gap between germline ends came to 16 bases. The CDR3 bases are TGCGCCAGCAGCTTGACGGCGGATTCCTACCGGGAGCTGTTTTTT. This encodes CASSLTADSYRELFF. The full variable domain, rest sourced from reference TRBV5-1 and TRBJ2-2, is KAGVTQTPRYLIKTRGQQVTLSCSPISGHRSVSWYQQTPGQGLQFLFEYFSETQRNKGNFPGRFSGRQFSNSRSEMNVSTLELGDSALYLCASSLTADSYRELFFGEGSRLTVL.

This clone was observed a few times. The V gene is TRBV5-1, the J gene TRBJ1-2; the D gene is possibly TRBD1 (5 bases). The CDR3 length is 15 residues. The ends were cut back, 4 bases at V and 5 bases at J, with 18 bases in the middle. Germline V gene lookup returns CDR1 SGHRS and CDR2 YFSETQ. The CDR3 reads CASSTGQTGGYGYTF. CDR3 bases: TGCGCCAGCAGCACCGGACAAACGGGAGGGTATGGCTACACCTTC.

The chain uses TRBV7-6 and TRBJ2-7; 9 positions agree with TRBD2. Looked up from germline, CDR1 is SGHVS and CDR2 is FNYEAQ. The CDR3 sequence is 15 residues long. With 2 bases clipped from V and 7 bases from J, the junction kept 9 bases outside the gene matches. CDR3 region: CASSLLAGGPGEQYF. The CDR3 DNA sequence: TGTGCCAGCAGCTTATTGGCGGGAGGGCCTGGGGAGCAGTACTTC.